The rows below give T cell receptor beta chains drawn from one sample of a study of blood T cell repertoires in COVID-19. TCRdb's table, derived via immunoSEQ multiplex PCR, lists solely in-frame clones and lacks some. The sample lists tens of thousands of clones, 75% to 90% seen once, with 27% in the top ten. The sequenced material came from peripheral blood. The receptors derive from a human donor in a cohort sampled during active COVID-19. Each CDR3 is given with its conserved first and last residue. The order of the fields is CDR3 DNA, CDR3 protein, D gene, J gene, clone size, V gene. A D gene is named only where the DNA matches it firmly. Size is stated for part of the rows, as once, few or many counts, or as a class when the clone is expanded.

CDR3nt: TGCAGTGCTTATCAGGGCTACGAGCAGTACTTC; CDR3aa: CSAYQGYEQYF; d_gene: NA; j_gene: TRBJ2-7; abundance: NA; v_gene: TRBV20-1
CDR3nt: TGTGCCAGCAGATCCGGGACAGGGGTAGAGACCCAGTACTTC; CDR3aa: CASRSGTGVETQYF; d_gene: TRBD1; j_gene: TRBJ2-5; abundance: medium-sized; v_gene: TRBV2
CDR3nt: TGTGCCAGCAGTTACGTGGGGGCCAGGCAAGATACGCAGTATTTT; CDR3aa: CASSYVGARQDTQYF; d_gene: NA; j_gene: TRBJ2-3; abundance: NA; v_gene: TRBV6-5
CDR3nt: TGTGCCAGCAGTTCGGGGGTGAACACTGAAGCTTTCTTT; CDR3aa: CASSSGVNTEAFF; d_gene: NA; j_gene: TRBJ1-1; abundance: NA; v_gene: TRBV12-3/TRBV12-4
CDR3nt: TGTGCCAGCAGCTTAGAGTTTAGCGGGGGACCTCATACGCAGTATTTT; CDR3aa: CASSLEFSGGPHTQYF; d_gene: TRBD2; j_gene: TRBJ2-3; abundance: NA; v_gene: TRBV11-2
CDR3nt: TGTGCCAGCAGCCACAGGGAGGGCACTGAAGCTTTCTTT; CDR3aa: CASSHREGTEAFF; d_gene: NA; j_gene: TRBJ1-1; abundance: NA; v_gene: TRBV28
CDR3nt: TGTGCCAGCAGTCAACAGGGGGGAGGCACTGAAGCTTTCTTT; CDR3aa: CASSQQGGGTEAFF; d_gene: TRBD1; j_gene: TRBJ1-1; abundance: few; v_gene: TRBV27
CDR3nt: TGTGCCACCAGTGACCCAACAGAGGAGGGTTCACCCCTCCACTTT; CDR3aa: CATSDPTEEGSPLHF; d_gene: NA; j_gene: TRBJ1-6; abundance: few; v_gene: TRBV24-1
CDR3nt: TGCGCCAGCAGCAAGGGGCCAATGAACTATGGCTACACCTTC; CDR3aa: CASSKGPMNYGYTF; d_gene: NA; j_gene: TRBJ1-2; abundance: NA; v_gene: TRBV5-1
CDR3nt: TGTGCCAGCAGCCAGGGGACAGGCTACACCTTC; CDR3aa: CASSQGTGYTF; d_gene: NA; j_gene: TRBJ1-2; abundance: medium-sized; v_gene: TRBV12-3/TRBV12-4
CDR3nt: TGCAGTGCTAGGAGGGATGGCTACACCTTC; CDR3aa: CSARRDGYTF; d_gene: NA; j_gene: TRBJ1-2; abundance: NA; v_gene: TRBV20-1
CDR3nt: TGTGCCATCAGTGAACGGGGTCCTAAAGAGACCCAGTACTTC; CDR3aa: CAISERGPKETQYF; d_gene: NA; j_gene: TRBJ2-5; abundance: NA; v_gene: TRBV10-3
CDR3nt: TGCGCCAGCAGCTTGTCGCAGCGAAGTTCCAATGAGCAGTTCTTC; CDR3aa: CASSLSQRSSNEQFF; d_gene: NA; j_gene: TRBJ2-1; abundance: NA; v_gene: TRBV5-1
CDR3nt: TGTGCCAGCTCACCATGGGACAGGGGTTTCTACGAGCAGTACTTC; CDR3aa: CASSPWDRGFYEQYF; d_gene: TRBD1; j_gene: TRBJ2-7; abundance: once; v_gene: TRBV18
CDR3nt: TGTGCCAGCAGCCCCCGACAGGGAGATTCACCCCTCCACTTT; CDR3aa: CASSPRQGDSPLHF; d_gene: TRBD1; j_gene: TRBJ1-6; abundance: NA; v_gene: TRBV7-9
CDR3nt: TGTGCCAGCAGCTTGGCGGGGGGGCTGGACACCGGGGAGCTGTTTTTT; CDR3aa: CASSLAGGLDTGELFF; d_gene: TRBD2; j_gene: TRBJ2-2; abundance: NA; v_gene: TRBV7-9
CDR3nt: TGTGCCAGCAGCGTAGGGGGGGACTCCTACGAGCAGTACTTC; CDR3aa: CASSVGGDSYEQYF; d_gene: NA; j_gene: TRBJ2-7; abundance: NA; v_gene: TRBV9
CDR3nt: TGTGCCAGCAGCCAGACGGGGGGGACAGGGACCAATGAGCAGTTCTTC; CDR3aa: CASSQTGGTGTNEQFF; d_gene: NA; j_gene: TRBJ2-1; abundance: once; v_gene: TRBV3-1/TRBV3-2
CDR3nt: TGTGCCAGCAGCTCCCTCGGTACCCGAGGGAGCTACGAGCAGTACTTC; CDR3aa: CASSSLGTRGSYEQYF; d_gene: NA; j_gene: TRBJ2-7; abundance: NA; v_gene: TRBV11-2
CDR3nt: TGTGCCAGCAGGCCTACAGGGGTTGGTAATGAAAAACTGTTTTTT; CDR3aa: CASRPTGVGNEKLFF; d_gene: TRBD1; j_gene: TRBJ1-4; abundance: many; v_gene: TRBV2
CDR3nt: TGTGCCAGCTCACCACGACAGGGGCAAGCTTTCTTT; CDR3aa: CASSPRQGQAFF; d_gene: TRBD1; j_gene: TRBJ1-1; abundance: NA; v_gene: TRBV18
CDR3nt: TGTGCCAGTAGGCCAAGACAGGGAAACACTGAAGCTTTCTTT; CDR3aa: CASRPRQGNTEAFF; d_gene: TRBD1; j_gene: TRBJ1-1; abundance: NA; v_gene: TRBV19